One and the same sample provided the 8 T cell receptor beta chains below, sequenced in a study of shared clonotypes between healthy human individuals (TCRdb year 2020). The library was built by means of the immunoSEQ multiplex PCR assay. TCRdb limited this immuneACCESS table to in-frame rearrangements with V and J called. A share of clones is missing; checked studies link under half to unresolved V genes, and the rest is unexplained. The sample table records about 470,000 clones; 75% to 85% of these occur just once. The biggest ten clones account for 13% of the sample. Sequencing used PBMCs. All receptors derive from a middle-aged woman in good health. Some clones in this sample may be carry-over from other donors' samples.

The CDR3: CASRLGQGTYEQYF. CDR3 nucleotides: TGTGCCAGCAGACTGGGACAGGGAACCTACGAGCAGTACTTC. The chain carries TRBV27 and TRBJ2-7; 9 nucleotides align to TRBD1. The CDR3 loop spans 14 amino acids. The V and J ends lost 6 bases and 2 bases, in that order; junction bases with no gene match: 5. Germline V gene data show CDR1 as MNHEY and CDR2 as SMNVEV (reference sequence).

This clone was observed many times. Additional DNA sequences in this sample encode the identical CDR3. The chain is built from TRBV30 and TRBJ2-7; a weak D match, TRBD2 (5 bases). Germline assignment: CDR1 GTSNPN and CDR2 SVGIG (reference sequence). The CDR3 length is 17 residues. V was cut by 1 base and J by 4 bases, with 23 bases left in between. CDR3 nucleotides: TGTGCCTGGAGTGCGGGCGGGTTCGATGACCAAAATTACGAGCAGTACTTC. It translates to CAWSAGGFDDQNYEQYF.

The rearrangement joins TRBV2 to TRBJ2-3; D call uncertain. The germline CDR1 and CDR2 sequences are SNHLY and FYNNEI. Trimming stripped 3 bases from V and 4 bases from J, with 5 bases between. The CDR3 length is 12 residues. The CDR3 sequence is CASSDRADTQYF. The CDR3 region has the DNA TGTGCCAGCAGTGATAGGGCAGATACGCAGTATTTT. Based on the CDR3 plus reference TRBV2 and TRBJ2-3, the full variable domain is EPEVTQTPSHQVTQMGQEVILRCVPISNHLYFYWYRQILGQKVEFLVSFYNNEISEKSEIFDDQFSVERPDGSNFTLKIRSTKLEDSAMYFCASSDRADTQYFGPGTRLTVL.

CDR3 nucleotide sequence: TGTGCCAGCAGTTCGACTAGGAACACCGGGGAGCTGTTTTTT. Translated, it gives CASSSTRNTGELFF. The rearrangement links TRBV28 to TRBJ2-2; possible D gene TRBD2, 6 bases. The germline V and J ends were trimmed by 4 bases and 1 base, with 7 bases remaining between them. Germline CDR1 and CDR2: MDHEN and SYDVKM. The CDR3 contains 14 residues.

As regards this clone: A read error may be the cause here, since a much bigger clone is one base away. V is TRBV13 and J is TRBJ2-7, with 10 nucleotides matching TRBD1. The CDR3 totals 14 residues. The germline gives CDR1 PRHDT, CDR2 FYEKMQ (reference sequence). CDR3: CAGSSRQGADEQYF. The CDR3 DNA reads as TGTGCCGGCAGCTCCCGACAGGGGGCGGATGAGCAGTACTTC.

In this sample, this clone turned up many times. This sequence joins TRBV28 and TRBJ2-2; D gene unclear. The CDR3 length is 12 residues. V was clipped by 6 bases and J by 6 bases, with 8 bases between them. The germline CDR1 and CDR2 sequences are MDHEN and SYDVKM. The DNA of the CDR3 is TGTGCCAGCAGCCACTTCCCCGGGGAGCTGTTTTTT. It translates to CASSHFPGELFF.

The chain employs TRBV27 and TRBJ2-5, with D perhaps matching TRBD2 (6 bases). CDR1 and CDR2 (germline): MNHEY, SMNVEV (reference sequence). The germline V and J ends were trimmed by 6 bases and 7 bases, with 24 bases remaining between them. The CDR3 has 16 amino acids. The CDR3 sequence: CASSLSRGIVRTTQYF. In DNA form, the CDR3 reads TGTGCCAGCAGCCTTAGTCGGGGGATTGTTAGGACGACCCAGTACTTC.

The CDR3 DNA is TGTGCCAGCAGCTTCCTAGGACAGGGGGTAGAGACCCAGTACTTC. Protein product: CASSFLGQGVETQYF. The rearrangement joins TRBV7-2 to TRBJ2-5, with 10 bases lining up with TRBD1. The germline CDR1 and CDR2 sequences are SGHTA and FQGNSA. The CDR3 spans 15 residues. With 3 bases clipped from V and 4 bases from J, the junction kept 5 bases outside the gene matches.